The 21 T cell receptor beta chains in this list originate from one sample, sequenced in a study of blood T cell repertoires in COVID-19. Generated by immunoSEQ multiplex PCR, the TCRdb table keeps only in-frame clones and is missing some. The table includes some 200,000 clones, approximately 81% detected once. Sequencing was performed on PBMCs or T cells enriched from blood (not recorded which). The receptors originated from a woman between 50 and 59 years old with acute COVID-19.

V is TRBV6-5 and J is TRBJ2-5; 9 bases fit TRBD1. V dropped 4 bases and J dropped 5; count of bases not matched to a gene: 8. The CDR3 sequence is 15 residues long. The germline V gene has CDR1 MNHEY and CDR2 SVGAGI. CDR3 in DNA: TGTGCCAGCAGTTGGGACAGGGTCCGTTCGGAGACCCAGTACTTC. Protein: CASSWDRVRSETQYF.

The V call is TRBV5-6, the J call TRBJ1-2, with TRBD1 identical over 12 bases. CDR1 is SGHDT, CDR2 YYEEEE, per germline. The CDR3 contains 16 residues. Losses at the gene ends were 4 bases for V and 10 bases for J; bases not matched to a gene: 14. The CDR3 coding sequence is TGTGCCAGCAGCCTAGACCTAGGGGACAGGGGGCTTGTCTACACCTTC. Residues: CASSLDLGDRGLVYTF.

V and J are TRBV14 and TRBJ1-3, with D perhaps matching TRBD1 (6 bases). The CDR3 is 15 residues long. The germline V gene encodes CDR1 SGHDN and CDR2 FVKESK. V was shortened by 1 base and J by 3 bases, with 10 bases between the two germline ends. CDR3 nucleotides: TGTGCCAGCAGCCAAGGACAGGCCCGTGGAAACACCATATATTTT. Translation: CASSQGQARGNTIYF. The full variable domain, completed using reference TRBV14 and TRBJ1-3, is EAGVTQFPSHSVIEKGQTVTLRCDPISGHDNLYWYRRVMGKEIKFLLHFVKESKQDESGMPNNRFLAERTGGTYSTLKVQPAELEDSGVYFCASSQGQARGNTIYFGEGSWLTVV.

This chain links TRBV28 with TRBJ1-5; possibly TRBD1 for D (6 bases). This CDR3 comprises 15 residues. V dropped 5 bases and J dropped 3 bases, with 14 bases sitting between them. The germline V gene has CDR1 MDHEN and CDR2 SYDVKM. CDR3 sequence reads: CASSLRNRDNQPQHF. CDR3 coding DNA: TGTGCCAGCAGTCTCCGAAACAGGGACAATCAGCCCCAGCATTTT.

The V call is TRBV28, the J call TRBJ1-2, with no clear D. Germline V gene data show CDR1 as MDHEN and CDR2 as SYDVKM. V was clipped by 6 bases and J by 2 bases, with 13 bases between them. This CDR3 comprises 14 residues. The CDR3 DNA reads as TGTGCCAGCAGCTTAACGCACCAGAACTATGGCTACACCTTC. Amino acid sequence: CASSLTHQNYGYTF.

This chain connects TRBV7-8 to TRBJ2-3; 8 nucleotides agree with TRBD2. The trim removed 3 bases at V and 2 bases at J, leaving 4 bases unmatched. Germline values: CDR1 SGHVS, CDR2 FQNEAQ. This CDR3 is built from 15 residues. The CDR3 coding sequence is TGTGCCAGCAGCTTCCGCGGGAGGACCACAGATACGCAGTATTTT. Its translation is CASSFRGRTTDTQYF.

This clone was seen only once. This chain links TRBV9 with TRBJ2-2, with 8 bases identical to TRBD1. V lost 0 bases, J lost 0 bases, and 7 bases stayed unmatched. The germline CDR1 and CDR2 sequences are SGDLS and YYNGEE. This CDR3 has 18 amino acids. The CDR3 bases are TGTGCCAGCAGCGTAGGGACAGGGACATACGCGAACACCGGGGAGCTGTTTTTT. It translates to CASSVGTGTYANTGELFF.

The chain is built from TRBV4-3 and TRBJ2-3, with 7 nucleotides matching TRBD2. V trimming: 0 bases; J trimming: 0 bases; junction bases outside the gene matches: 9. The V gene's germline CDR1 is LGHNA and CDR2 YSLEER. This CDR3 has 18 amino acids. CDR3 bases: TGCGCCAGCAGCCAAGATTGGTCTAGCGGAGACAGCACAGATACGCAGTATTTT. This sequence encodes CASSQDWSSGDSTDTQYF.

This chain links TRBV5-6 with TRBJ2-1, with 14 bases lining up with TRBD2. J was trimmed by 7 bases and V by 7 bases; bases with no gene match: 10. Germline CDR1 and CDR2: SGHDT and YYEEEE. This CDR3 contains 16 residues. The CDR3 here is CASWTPGLAGENEQFF. CDR3 nucleotides: TGTGCCAGCTGGACGCCGGGACTAGCGGGAGAGAATGAGCAGTTCTTC.

The rearrangement uses TRBV18 and TRBJ2-2; tentatively, D is TRBD1 (5 bases). The CDR3 length is 15 residues. Looked up from germline, CDR1 is KGHSH and CDR2 is LQKENI. V was trimmed by 2 bases and J by 6 bases, leaving 13 bases between them. DNA for the CDR3: TGTGCCAGCTCACCAAGGGCAGGGCAGGCCGGGGAGCTGTTTTTT. This translates into CASSPRAGQAGELFF.

The genes are TRBV5-4 and TRBJ1-6; a possible D gene is TRBD1 (5 bases). Trimming stripped 7 bases from V and 10 bases from J, with 18 bases between. CDR3 size: 14 residues. Germline values: CDR1 SGHNT, CDR2 YYREEE (reference sequence). This CDR3 reads CASGNQGLGSPLHF. The CDR3 region has the DNA TGTGCCAGCGGAAATCAGGGTCTCGGGTCACCCCTCCACTTT.

The J gene is TRBJ2-7, the V gene TRBV28, with D possibly TRBD2 on 6 matching bases. V dropped 6 bases and J dropped 4 bases, with 13 bases sitting between them. This CDR3 spans 13 amino acids. The germline gives CDR1 MDHEN, CDR2 SYDVKM. In nucleotides, the CDR3 is TGTGCCAGCAGGGAGAACGGGAGATACGAGCAGTACTTC. Protein: CASRENGRYEQYF.

The chain uses TRBV18 and TRBJ2-3; 10 bases line up with TRBD2. The CDR3 totals 15 residues. Germline CDR1 reads KGHSH; CDR2 reads LQKENI. V lost 5 bases to trimming and J lost 3 bases; unmatched junction nucleotides: 5. For the CDR3, the DNA is TGTGCCAGCTCAGTAACTAGCGGGATGACAGATACGCAGTATTTT. Its protein product is CASSVTSGMTDTQYF.

This sequence joins TRBV4-1 and TRBJ1-6; 8 nucleotides align to TRBD1. After removal of 3 bases from V and 8 bases from J, the junction contained 6 bases not matched to a gene. CDR3 size: 15 residues. CDR1 is MGHRA, CDR2 YSYEKL, per germline. In nucleotides, the CDR3 is TGCGCCAGCAGCCAGGAAGGACAGGGTTATTCACCCCTCCACTTT. Its protein is CASSQEGQGYSPLHF.

The chain has TRBV5-1 and TRBJ1-2; TRBD1 might be the D (6 bases). Trimming took off 0 bases at V and 5 bases at J, with 11 bases between the two ends. From germline, CDR1 is SGHRS and CDR2 YFSETQ. The CDR3 runs to 14 residues. The DNA of the CDR3 is TGCGCCAGCAGCTTGGCGACAGGCACATATGGCTACACCTTC. As protein: CASSLATGTYGYTF.

The rearrangement joins TRBV18 to TRBJ2-1; no reliable D call. CDR3 length: 11 residues. The V gene's germline CDR1 is KGHSH and CDR2 LQKENI. With 6 bases removed from V and 6 bases from J, the gap between germline ends came to 6 bases. CDR3 DNA sequence: TGTGCCAGCTCGTCATTCAATGAGCAGTTCTTC. Protein: CASSSFNEQFF.

The genes are TRBV6-2 or TRBV6-3 and TRBJ2-1, with unresolved D. Germline CDR1 MNHEY, CDR2 SVGEGT. Trimming left V 6 bases short and J 9 bases short, with 9 bases between. The length of the CDR3 is 11 residues. Here the CDR3 reads CASSLPGEQFF. CDR3 nucleotides: TGTGCCAGCAGCCTACCGGGTGAGCAGTTCTTC.

The chain couples TRBV28 to TRBJ2-1; TRBD2 agrees at 9 bases. This CDR3 comprises 16 residues. Looked up from germline, CDR1 is MDHEN and CDR2 is SYDVKM. The junction had 14 bases not matched to a gene; V was cut back by 8 bases and J by 6 bases. The CDR3: CASPLRASGKINEQFF. In DNA, the CDR3 is TGTGCCAGCCCCCTTCGGGCTAGCGGGAAGATCAATGAGCAGTTCTTC.

The chain couples TRBV3-1 (or the pseudogene TRBV3-2) to TRBJ1-2, with 7 bases that match TRBD1. Unmatched junction bases numbered 6, after V lost 1 base and J lost 4 bases. CDR1 is LGHDT and CDR2 is YNNKEL in the germline V gene (reference sequence). The CDR3 length is 15 residues. The CDR3 DNA reads as TGTGCCAGCAGCCAAGCGTCAGGGGGTTTCTATGGCTACACCTTC. This translates into CASSQASGGFYGYTF.

This clone was counted only a few times. The same CDR3 arises from other DNA sequences in this sample as well. This chain links TRBV18 with TRBJ1-5; 8 bases map to TRBD1. The germline gives CDR1 KGHSH, CDR2 LQKENI. Germline trimming cut 6 bases from V and 7 bases from J; bases unmatched to any gene: 11. This CDR3 has 15 amino acids. CDR3 region: CASSPDRGRGQPQHF. As DNA, the CDR3 is TGTGCCAGCTCCCCAGACAGGGGAAGAGGCCAGCCCCAGCATTTT.

This clone was observed once. This chain joins TRBV29-1 and TRBJ2-1; tentatively, D is TRBD2 (6 bases). V lost 6 bases to trimming and J lost 6 bases, with 18 bases between them. Germline V gene sequence: CDR1 SQVTM, CDR2 ANQGSEA. CDR3 size: 14 residues. The CDR3 DNA reads TGCAGCGTGAGGGACTCGGGGGAGGCCAATGAGCAGTTCTTC. Its protein product is CSVRDSGEANEQFF.